This T cell receptor (beta chain) was sequenced in a study of shared clonotypes between healthy human individuals. Naivety among CD8 cells was defined by CD45RO negativity and positive CCR7 selection, thereby excluding terminally differentiated effector memory CD45RA+ cells. The CDR3 runs 16 residues. The ends lost 5 bases at V and 5 bases at J; junction bases unmatched: 9. The germline V gene has CDR1 SGHDT and CDR2 YYEEEE. Study-level findings and limits: When naive CD4 clonotypes were compared across several donors, 4% to 6.5% were shared. Represented diversity, genetic and exposure-history alike, was limited by few donors.

About this clone itself: The antigen is not known.

Using 200 ng DNA, 30,000 or so T cell genomes, the sorted-subset replicate PCRs were run. Methods used by the authors: Junction-only immunoSEQ sequences carried no quality scores, so filtering differed. Only in-frame clones appear in the TCRdb table, and some are missing; sequencing was by immunoSEQ multiplex PCR. Clone size and the V and J calls come from that table; the DNA yielded D and trimming. The data contain nearly 600,000 clones, nearly 97% of them singletons. This chain uses TRBV5-6 with TRBJ2-5; TRBD2 matches at 13 bases. This TCR came from a woman in her 30s in good health. Sequenced material: naive CD8+ T cells sorted from blood. CDR3 nucleotides: TGTGCCAGCAGTCCTGGACTAGCGGGAGATCAGGAGACCCAGTACTTC. It translates to CASSPGLAGDQETQYF.